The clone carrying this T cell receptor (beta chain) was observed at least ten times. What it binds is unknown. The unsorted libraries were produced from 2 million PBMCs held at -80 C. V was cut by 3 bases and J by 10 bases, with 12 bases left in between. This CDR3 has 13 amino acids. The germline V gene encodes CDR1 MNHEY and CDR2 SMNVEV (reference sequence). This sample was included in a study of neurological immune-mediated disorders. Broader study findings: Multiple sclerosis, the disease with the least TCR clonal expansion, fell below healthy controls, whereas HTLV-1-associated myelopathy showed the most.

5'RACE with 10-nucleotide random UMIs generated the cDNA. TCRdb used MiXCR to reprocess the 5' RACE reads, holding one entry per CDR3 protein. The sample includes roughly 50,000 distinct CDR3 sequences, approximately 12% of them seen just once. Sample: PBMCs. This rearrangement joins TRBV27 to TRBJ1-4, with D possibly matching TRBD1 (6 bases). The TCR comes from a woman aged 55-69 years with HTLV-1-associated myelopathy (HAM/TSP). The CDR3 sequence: CASSFGGGGKLFF. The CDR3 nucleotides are TGTGCCAGCAGTTTTGGGGGGGGCGGAAAACTGTTTTTT.